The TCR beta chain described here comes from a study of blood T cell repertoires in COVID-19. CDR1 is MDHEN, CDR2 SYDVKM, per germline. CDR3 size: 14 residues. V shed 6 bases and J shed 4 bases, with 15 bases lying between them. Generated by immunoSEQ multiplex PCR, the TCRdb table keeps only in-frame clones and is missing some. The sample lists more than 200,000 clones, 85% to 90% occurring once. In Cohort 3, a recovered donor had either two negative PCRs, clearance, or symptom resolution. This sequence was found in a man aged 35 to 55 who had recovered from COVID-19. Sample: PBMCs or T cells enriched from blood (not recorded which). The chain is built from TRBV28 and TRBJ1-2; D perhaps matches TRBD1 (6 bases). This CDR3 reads CASSPGDPIYGYTF. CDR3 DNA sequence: TGTGCCAGCAGCCCAGGGGACCCTATCTATGGCTACACCTTC.